These 24 T cell receptor beta chains originate from one sample sequenced in a study of glioma-infiltrating T cells. Using RNA template, CDR3s of TCR alpha and beta were amplified with iRepertoire arm-PCR. TCRdb re-called the multiplex PCR reads through MiXCR, storing one row per CDR3 protein. In the table there are approximately 190,000 distinct CDR3 sequences, 32% of which are singletons. The specimen was glioma tissue, nonneoplastic brain tissue, or PBMCs (not recorded which). Receptors were obtained from a human donor with low-grade glioma or glioblastoma, undergoing nonglioma brain surgery, or in good health (not recorded which).

This clonotype appeared many times. The gene calls are TRBV18 and TRBJ2-3; 9 nucleotides match TRBD2. Germline CDR1 reads KGHSH; CDR2 reads LQKENI. This CDR3 has 15 residues. The J segment lost 6 bases and the V segment lost 1 base, leaving 5 bases of the junction unmatched. CDR3 region: CASSPQGLATDTQYF. The CDR3 DNA follows: TGTGCCAGCTCACCACAGGGACTAGCAACTGATACGCAGTATTTT.

This clonotype was counted at least ten times. This chain connects TRBV20-1 to TRBJ2-3; TRBD2 might be the D (6 bases). This CDR3 has 13 amino acids. Trimming stripped 5 bases from V and 1 base from J, with 10 bases between. In germline, CDR1 is DFQATT, CDR2 SNEGSKA (reference sequence). The CDR3 loop is CSAPGTGTDTQYF. The CDR3 DNA follows: TGCAGTGCTCCCGGGACTGGCACAGATACGCAGTATTTT.

This clonotype was recorded at least ten times. The V and J genes are TRBV25-1 and TRBJ1-1, with D unclear. The V and J ends lost 0 bases and 11 bases respectively, with 19 bases between them. CDR3 length: 15 amino acids. The germline V gene encodes CDR1 MGHDK and CDR2 SYGVNS. CDR3 nucleotide sequence: TGTGCCAGCAGTGAATATTCCTGGGGTGTAGGTGGGGCTTTCTTT. It translates to CASSEYSWGVGGAFF.

The V and J genes are TRBV6-1 and TRBJ2-7; weak D call: TRBD2 (6 bases). This CDR3 has 16 amino acids. Looked up from germline, CDR1 is MNHNS and CDR2 is SASEGT. The germline V and J ends were trimmed by 6 bases and 5 bases, with 23 bases remaining between them. CDR3 DNA sequence: TGTGCCAGCAGCCCCCCTCGACTAGATGCTCCCCACGAGCAGTACTTC. This codes for CASSPPRLDAPHEQYF.

This clonotype showed up many times. The chain uses TRBV7-2 and TRBJ2-5, with D possibly TRBD1 on 5 matching bases. Deletions cut 3 bases from V and 2 bases from J, with 13 bases between. CDR1 is SGHTA and CDR2 is FQGNSA in the germline V gene. The CDR3 is made up of 15 amino acids. The CDR3 bases are TGTGCCAGCAGCTTTCACTACGACAGACAAGAGACCCAGTACTTC. Its protein is CASSFHYDRQETQYF. Variable domain in full (rest from reference TRBV7-2 and TRBJ2-5): GAGVSQSPSNKVTEKGKDVELRCDPISGHTALYWYRQSLGQGLEFLIYFQGNSAPDKSGLPSDRFSAERTGGSVSTLTIQRTQQEDSAVYLCASSFHYDRQETQYFGPGTRLLVL.

The rearrangement links TRBV29-1 to TRBJ2-7, with 12 bases aligning to TRBD2. V trimming: 6 bases; J trimming: 6 bases; junction bases outside the gene matches: 21. The CDR3 has 18 amino acids. Germline values: CDR1 SQVTM, CDR2 ANQGSEA. The CDR3 DNA reads as TGCAGCGTGTCCTCCGGGACTAGCGGGCCCATTAGGCTGTCCGAGCAGTACTTC. Protein product: CSVSSGTSGPIRLSEQYF.

The V and J genes are TRBV7-2 and TRBJ2-7; perhaps TRBD2 as D (5 bases). In germline, CDR1 is SGHTA, CDR2 FQGNSA. Trimming removed 5 bases from V and 2 bases from J, with 10 bases in between. The CDR3 totals 13 residues. The chain's CDR3 is CASSPGSPYEQYF. The CDR3 DNA follows: TGTGCCAGCAGCCCGGGAAGCCCCTACGAGCAGTACTTC. Full variable domain (rest looked up from reference TRBV7-2 and TRBJ2-7): GAGVSQSPSNKVTEKGKDVELRCDPISGHTALYWYRQSLGQGLEFLIYFQGNSAPDKSGLPSDRFSAERTGGSVSTLTIQRTQQEDSAVYLCASSPGSPYEQYFGPGTRLTVT.

This rearrangement joins TRBV6-1 to TRBJ2-3, with TRBD2 identical over 9 bases. The CDR3 consists of 16 residues. V lost 7 bases to trimming and J lost 4 bases; unmatched junction nucleotides: 12. CDR1 is MNHNS, CDR2 SASEGT, per germline. Here the CDR3 reads CASKTISGRGSDTQYF. CDR3 DNA: TGTGCCAGCAAGACTATTAGCGGGAGAGGATCAGATACGCAGTATTTT.

Turning to this clonotype: A much larger clone lies a single base off, so this may be a read error. As the CDR3 is not closed by the conserved phenylalanine or tryptophan, this likely results from a read error. V gene TRBV12-3 or TRBV12-4 combines with J gene TRBJ2-3; D remains ambiguous. The CDR3 has 14 amino acids. The ends were cut back, 5 bases at V and 2 bases at J, with 11 bases in the middle. The CDR3 sequence: CASSRTANTDTQYS. CDR3 nucleotides: TGTGCCAGCAGTCGAACAGCTAACACAGATACGCAGTATTCT.

This chain uses TRBV6-2 or TRBV6-3 with TRBJ2-1, with D maybe TRBD1 (6 bases). CDR3 size: 12 residues. The V gene's germline CDR1 is MNHEY and CDR2 SVGEGT. The CDR3 coding sequence is TGTGCTTGCAGTACATATACACAGGGTCGGTTCTTC. It specifies CACSTYTQGRFF.

For this clonotype: This may be a read error, as it is one base from a much larger clone. The rearrangement uses TRBV28 and TRBJ2-7; possibly TRBD2 for D (5 bases). The V and J ends lost 7 bases and 3 bases respectively, with 10 bases between them. Looked up from germline, CDR1 is MDHEN and CDR2 is SYDVKM. This CDR3 is built from 12 residues. The CDR3 loop is CASNHGNYEQYF. Written as DNA, the CDR3 is TGTGCCAGCAATCACGGGAACTACGAGCAGTACTTC. Using reference TRBV28 and TRBJ2-7 for the parts outside the CDR3, the full variable domain is DVKVTQSSRYLVKRTGEKVFLECVQDMDHENMFWYRQDPGLGLRLIYFSYDVKMKEKGDIPEGYSVSREKKERFSLILESASTNQTSMYLCASNHGNYEQYFGPGTRLTVT.

This clonotype appeared many times. The V and J genes are TRBV7-2 and TRBJ2-5, with D hard to call. V lost 0 bases to trimming and J lost 2 bases, with 4 bases between them. Germline loops: CDR1 SGHTA, CDR2 FQGNSA. The CDR3 length is 13 residues. CDR3 nucleotide sequence: TGTGCCAGCAGCTTAGCCTGGCAAGAGACCCAGTACTTC. It specifies CASSLAWQETQYF.

This clonotype was seen at least ten times. V gene TRBV4-2 combines with J gene TRBJ2-7; 8 nucleotides agree with TRBD1. With 4 bases clipped from V and 0 bases from J, the junction kept 8 bases outside the gene matches. The CDR3 totals 16 residues. CDR1 and CDR2 from the germline V gene are LGHNA and YNFKEQ. CDR3 DNA sequence: TGTGCCAGCAGCCCCCGGGGACAGGCCTCCTCCTACGAGCAGTACTTC. Translating gives CASSPRGQASSYEQYF.

This chain connects TRBV11-2 to TRBJ2-5, with D perhaps matching TRBD2 (6 bases). From germline, CDR1 is SGHAT and CDR2 FQNNGV. Trimming stripped 3 bases from V and 5 bases from J, with 13 bases between. CDR3 size: 14 residues. CDR3 residues: CASSFSLASETQYF. In DNA form, the CDR3 reads TGTGCCAGCAGCTTTTCTCTAGCGTCGGAGACCCAGTACTTC.

The genes are TRBV5-4 and TRBJ2-5; 8 bases are shared with TRBD1. The CDR3 runs to 15 residues. V lost 5 bases, J lost 2 bases, and 8 bases stayed unmatched. Germline V gives CDR1 SGHNT, CDR2 YYREEE (reference sequence). The CDR3 bases are TGTGCCAGCAGACCGGGACAGGCCCTTCAAGAGACCCAGTACTTC. Amino acid sequence: CASRPGQALQETQYF.

In this sample, this clonotype turned up many times. The V and J genes are TRBV19 and TRBJ2-1; perhaps TRBD1 as D (6 bases). V dropped 7 bases and J dropped 5 bases, with 21 bases sitting between them. The CDR3 totals 16 residues. Germline-derived CDR1 and CDR2 are LNHDA and SQIVND (reference sequence). The CDR3 coding sequence is TGTGCCAGTACCACACGCGGATTACAGGGCAACAATGAGCAGTTCTTC. Protein sequence: CASTTRGLQGNNEQFF.

The sample holds many counts of this clonotype. The chain uses TRBV6-6 and TRBJ1-6; the D is unclear. The CDR3 has 15 residues. Germline-derived CDR1 and CDR2 are MNHNY and SVGAGI (reference sequence). V dropped 0 bases and J dropped 6 bases, with 9 bases sitting between them. The CDR3: CASSYSSSANSPLHF. The CDR3 nucleotides read TGTGCCAGCAGTTACTCCTCTTCAGCTAATTCACCCCTCCACTTT.

This clonotype was seen a handful of times. J is TRBJ2-5 and V is TRBV7-6, with D tentatively TRBD2 (5 bases). The V gene's germline CDR1 is SGHVS and CDR2 FNYEAQ. There are 15 residues in the CDR3. V was trimmed by 4 bases and J by 1 base, leaving 13 bases between them. This chain's CDR3 is CASSSKPRAQETQYF. In DNA form, the CDR3 reads TGTGCCAGCAGCTCGAAACCGCGGGCCCAAGAGACCCAGTACTTC.

The V and J genes are TRBV12-3 or TRBV12-4 and TRBJ1-3; 7 positions agree with TRBD1. Trimming cost V 4 bases and J 0 bases; bases outside gene matches: 6. The length of the CDR3 is 16 residues. CDR3 coding DNA: TGTGCCAGCAGTTCCACGGACAGGAGCTCTGGAAACACCATATATTTT. Amino acid sequence: CASSSTDRSSGNTIYF.

This clonotype showed up just once. V is TRBV7-2 and J is TRBJ1-1; D remains ambiguous. The CDR3 is 13 amino acids. Trimming removed 5 bases at V and 1 base at J, with 8 bases between. CDR1 is SGHTA, CDR2 FQGNSA, per germline. CDR3 amino acids: CASSAVPNTEAFF. Here the CDR3 DNA reads TGTGCCAGCAGCGCGGTGCCGAACACTGAAGCTTTCTTT. Supplemented by reference TRBV7-2 and TRBJ1-1, the full variable domain reads GAGVSQSPSNKVTEKGKDVELRCDPISGHTALYWYRQSLGQGLEFLIYFQGNSAPDKSGLPSDRFSAERTGGSVSTLTIQRTQQEDSAVYLCASSAVPNTEAFFGQGTRLTVV.

This clonotype has ten or more counts. V and J are TRBV19 and TRBJ2-1; perhaps TRBD2 as D (6 bases). Trimming removed 4 bases from V and 12 bases from J, with 19 bases in between. CDR3 length: 14 residues. Per the germline V gene, CDR1 is LNHDA and CDR2 is SQIVND (reference sequence). The CDR3 coding sequence is TGTGCCAGTAGTAAGGTCGCAGGGACTCTAGGGCAGTTCTTC. It specifies CASSKVAGTLGQFF.

The V and J genes are TRBV19 and TRBJ2-3, with 15 nucleotides matching TRBD2. The CDR3 covers 16 residues. CDR1 and CDR2 from the germline V gene are LNHDA and SQIVND (reference sequence). V gave up 3 bases and J gave up 3 bases; unmatched junction bases: 1. The chain's CDR3 is CASSMGLAGGTDTQYF. The CDR3 coding sequence is TGTGCCAGTAGTATGGGACTAGCGGGAGGAACAGATACGCAGTATTTT.

Remarks on this clonotype: A read error may explain this, as a much larger clone is one base away. The chain is built from TRBV20-1 and TRBJ2-7, with TRBD2 matching 12 bases. Losses at the gene ends were 4 bases for V and 5 bases for J; bases not matched to a gene: 15. This CDR3 has 17 residues. Per the germline V gene, CDR1 is DFQATT and CDR2 is SNEGSKA (reference sequence). CDR3 amino acids: CSAISPGLAGGPDEQYF. The DNA of the CDR3 is TGCAGTGCTATATCCCCAGGGCTAGCGGGAGGGCCCGACGAGCAGTACTTC.

The chain carries TRBV12-3 or TRBV12-4 and TRBJ2-1; the D is unclear. This CDR3 region has 14 residues. V gave up 6 bases and J gave up 3 bases, with 12 bases separating them. The CDR3 loop reads CASSASLLYNEQFF. CDR3 nucleotides: TGTGCCAGCAGCGCCTCATTGCTCTACAATGAGCAGTTCTTC.